This passage covers 17 T cell receptor beta chains from one sample sequenced in a study of shared clonotypes between healthy human individuals. The data were produced by immunoSEQ multiplex PCR, yet TCRdb's version contains in-frame clones alone and is incomplete. The data hold a few hundred thousand clones, with 60% to 80% observed a single time. The sequenced sample was PBMCs. The receptors were sampled from a woman aged 40 to 49 in good health. Some clones in this sample may be carry-over from other donors' samples.

This clone was seen just once. The chain couples TRBV7-2 to TRBJ2-1, with 12 bases aligning to TRBD2. The CDR3 totals 15 residues. The V segment lost 3 bases and the J segment 5 bases; nucleotides outside the gene matches: 2. The germline CDR1 and CDR2 sequences are SGHTA and FQGNSA. The DNA of the CDR3 is TGTGCCAGCAGCTTGTGGACTAGCGGGAACAATGAGCAGTTCTTC. It is translated as CASSLWTSGNNEQFF.

This clone was detected once. The CDR3 here is CAKRRVGSPLHF. CDR3 nucleotide sequence: TGTGCCAAACGCCGGGTTGGATCACCCCTCCACTTT. This chain joins TRBV6-4 and TRBJ1-6, with D unresolved. Germline CDR1 MRHNA, CDR2 SNTAGT. With 10 bases removed from V and 10 bases from J, the gap between germline ends came to 14 bases. The CDR3 consists of 12 residues.

V usage is TRBV18 and J usage is TRBJ2-2; the match to TRBD2 covers 7 bases. Germline V gene lookup returns CDR1 KGHSH and CDR2 LQKENI. This CDR3 region has 16 residues. The J segment lost 0 bases and the V segment lost 2 bases, leaving 3 bases of the junction unmatched. CDR3 in DNA: TGTGCCAGCTCACCAGGACTAGACCCGAACACCGGGGAGCTGTTTTTT. This codes for CASSPGLDPNTGELFF. The full variable domain, its missing parts supplied by reference TRBV18 and TRBJ2-2, is NAGVMQNPRHLVRRRGQEARLRCSPMKGHSHVYWYRQLPEEGLKFMVYLQKENIIDESGMPKERFSAEFPKEGPSILRIQQVVRGDSAAYFCASSPGLDPNTGELFFGEGSRLTVL.

The chain couples TRBV15 to TRBJ1-2; D unresolved. The ends were cut back, 0 bases at V and 3 bases at J, with 8 bases in the middle. The CDR3 length is 14 residues. The germline CDR1 and CDR2 sequences are LNHNV and YYDKDF (reference sequence). The CDR3 DNA reads as TGTGCCACCAGCAGAGATTCAACGGACTATGGCTACACCTTC. This codes for CATSRDSTDYGYTF. Looking up the rest from reference TRBV15 and TRBJ1-2 gives the full variable domain: DAMVIQNPRYQVTQFGKPVTLSCSQTLNHNVMYWYQQKSSQAPKLLFHYYDKDFNNEADTPDNFQSRRPNTSFCFLDIRSPGLGDTAMYLCATSRDSTDYGYTFGSGTRLTVV.

This chain joins TRBV5-1 and TRBJ1-2; TRBD1 matches at 10 bases. The CDR3 consists of 15 residues. The junction had 11 bases not matched to a gene; V was cut back by 4 bases and J by 8 bases. Germline CDR1 and CDR2: SGHRS and YFSETQ. The CDR3: CASSPSGTGVAGYTF. The CDR3 DNA sequence: TGCGCCAGCAGCCCGAGCGGGACAGGGGTTGCGGGCTACACCTTC.

Regarding this clone: A much larger clone sits a single nucleotide away, making a read error possible. Other DNA sequences within the sample encode an identical CDR3. The V call is TRBV4-2, the J call TRBJ2-3, with 7 positions matching TRBD2. The germline gives CDR1 LGHNA, CDR2 YNFKEQ. The CDR3 runs 16 residues. CDR3 sequence (DNA): TGTGCCAGCAGCCAGGGGACTACCACTAGCACGGATACGCAGTATTTT. Translated, it gives CASSQGTTTSTDTQYF.

The rearrangement joins TRBV4-1 to TRBJ2-1, with D perhaps matching TRBD1 (5 bases). Germline values: CDR1 MGHRA, CDR2 YSYEKL. With 4 bases removed from V and 4 bases from J, the gap between germline ends came to 14 bases. This CDR3 has 15 residues. CDR3 DNA sequence: TGCGCCAGCAGCCCTCAGATGGACACTTACAATGAGCAGTTCTTC. Protein: CASSPQMDTYNEQFF.

With respect to this clone: One base separates it from a far larger clone, so it is likely a read error. This chain connects TRBV5-8 to TRBJ2-7; D uncertain. The CDR3 runs to 11 residues. CDR1 is SGHTS, CDR2 YDEGEE, per germline. Trimming left V 2 bases short and J 2 bases short, with 2 bases between. CDR3 protein: CASSFAYEQYF. In DNA form, the CDR3 reads TGTGCCAGCAGCTTCGCCTACGAGCAGTACTTC.

V and J are TRBV7-8 and TRBJ2-7; 8 bases are shared with TRBD2. Germline V gene data show CDR1 as SGHVS and CDR2 as FQNEAQ. This CDR3 comprises 15 residues. With V trimmed by 7 bases and J by 2 bases, 10 bases remained unmatched. In DNA, the CDR3 is TGTGCCAGCACCTCAAGAAGACTAGCGCCCTACGAGCAGTACTTC. Translating it yields CASTSRRLAPYEQYF.

For this clone: A far larger clone is one nucleotide away, so this likely arose from a read error. The CDR3 region has the DNA TGTGCCGGACTTCGTCCTCCGGTTCGCGCCGGGGAGCTGTTTTTT. Amino acid sequence: CAGLRPPVRAGELFF. The J gene is TRBJ2-2, the V gene TRBV11-1; tentatively, D is TRBD2 (5 bases). This CDR3 spans 15 amino acids. Germline CDR1 and CDR2: SGHAT and FQDESV (reference sequence). Trimming shortened V by 11 bases and J by 6 bases, and 22 bases separated the two germline ends.

The chain has TRBV14 and TRBJ2-7; a possible D gene is TRBD1 (5 bases). The CDR3 sequence is 19 residues long. Germline lookup yields CDR1 SGHDN and CDR2 FVKESK. With 4 bases removed from V and 7 bases from J, the gap between germline ends came to 32 bases. The CDR3 is CASSPAEVGPRPAGLEQYF. The CDR3, as DNA: TGTGCCAGCAGCCCCGCAGAAGTGGGGCCCCGGCCAGCCGGATTAGAGCAGTACTTC.

The chain is built from TRBV7-7 and TRBJ2-1; 14 bases are shared with TRBD2. The CDR3 totals 15 residues. CDR1 and CDR2 from the germline V gene are SSHAT and FNYEAQ (reference sequence). Unmatched junction bases numbered 4, after V lost 4 bases and J lost 8 bases. CDR3 region: CASSSGLAGVDEQFF. CDR3 in DNA: TGTGCCAGCAGCTCGGGACTAGCGGGAGTCGATGAGCAGTTCTTC.

The V gene is TRBV10-2, the J gene TRBJ2-7; TRBD2 aligns across 11 bases. V dropped 2 bases and J dropped 1; count of bases not matched to a gene: 7. Germline V gene sequence: CDR1 WSHSY, CDR2 SAAADI. This CDR3 spans 17 amino acids. The CDR3 region has the DNA TGCGCCAGCAGTGAGATTACTAGCGGGAGTTATTCCTACGAGCAGTACTTC. It yields the protein CASSEITSGSYSYEQYF.

The chain has TRBV4-2 and TRBJ2-1, with a weak D call TRBD2 (7 bases). CDR1 and CDR2 from the germline V gene are LGHNA and YNFKEQ. The V end lost 1 base, the J end lost 5 bases, and 12 bases lay between the germline ends. The CDR3 has 15 residues. The chain's CDR3 is CASSQVGGGDNEQFF. The DNA of the CDR3 is TGTGCCAGCAGCCAAGTCGGAGGGGGGGACAATGAGCAGTTCTTC.

This clone was seen ten or more times. This chain links TRBV7-2 with TRBJ1-2; D may be TRBD1 (6 bases). Germline V gene sequence: CDR1 SGHTA, CDR2 FQGNSA. There are 13 residues in the CDR3. The V end was cut by 6 bases, the J end by 3 bases, with 11 bases between. CDR3: CASRPTGYYGYTF. The CDR3 DNA reads as TGTGCCAGCAGGCCCACAGGGTACTATGGCTACACCTTC.

The chain couples TRBV5-1 to TRBJ2-7; 13 bases fit TRBD2. CDR1 SGHRS and CDR2 YFSETQ come from the germline V gene. After removal of 3 bases from V and 6 bases from J, the junction contained 9 bases not matched to a gene. The CDR3 runs 16 residues. CDR3 in amino acids: CASSSGLAGLAVEQYF. In nucleotides, the CDR3 is TGCGCCAGCAGCTCGGGACTAGCGGGACTGGCTGTCGAGCAGTACTTC.

Only one count was recorded for this clone. The chain recombines TRBV7-9 with TRBJ2-2; 12 nucleotides agree with TRBD2. The trim removed 5 bases at V and 1 base at J, leaving 8 bases unmatched. Per the germline V gene, CDR1 is SEHNR and CDR2 is FQNEAQ (reference sequence). The CDR3 contains 18 residues. CDR3: CASSPPPGLAGNTGELFF. The CDR3 DNA reads as TGTGCCAGCAGCCCACCCCCGGGACTAGCGGGGAACACCGGGGAGCTGTTTTTT.